One sample yielded the 20 T cell receptor beta chains listed below, sequenced in a study of T cell responses to AZD1222 COVID-19 vaccine. Clones were sequenced by immunoSEQ multiplex PCR, and TCRdb holds only the in-frame ones, with some missing. The sample yields around 99,000 clones, more than 70% seen once. Sequenced material: peripheral blood, taken on day 0 of AZD1222 vaccination. The receptors originated from an adult in good health.

The gene calls are TRBV7-2 and TRBJ1-1, with unresolved D. The V and J ends lost 5 bases and 3 bases respectively, with 10 bases between them. CDR3 size: 13 residues. Germline lookup yields CDR1 SGHTA and CDR2 FQGNSA. The CDR3 DNA sequence: TGTGCCAGCAGCACTCTTGGGTACACTGAAGCTTTCTTT. Translating it yields CASSTLGYTEAFF.

This clone showed up many times. J is TRBJ2-7 and V is TRBV19, with TRBD1 identical over 11 bases. The germline CDR1 and CDR2 sequences are LNHDA and SQIVND (reference sequence). The CDR3 totals 15 residues. The trim removed 5 bases at V and 0 bases at J, leaving 3 bases unmatched. The CDR3 DNA reads TGTGCCAGTAGTGCCGGGACAGGGGGCTCCTACGAGCAGTACTTC. This translates into CASSAGTGGSYEQYF.

The chain combines TRBV19 with TRBJ2-1, with no clear D. The germline V gene has CDR1 LNHDA and CDR2 SQIVND (reference sequence). Trimming stripped 3 bases from V and 5 bases from J, with 5 bases between. This CDR3 contains 12 residues. The DNA for the CDR3 is TGTGCCAGTAGTATCGCGAACAATGAGCAGTTCTTC. This encodes CASSIANNEQFF.

This chain uses TRBV30 with TRBJ2-7, with unresolved D. The CDR3 length is 11 residues. Germline lookup yields CDR1 GTSNPN and CDR2 SVGIG (reference sequence). V lost 2 bases, J lost 3 bases, and 5 bases lay in between. The CDR3 DNA reads TGTGCCTGGAGTAAAGGCTACGAGCAGTACTTC. Translation gives CAWSKGYEQYF.

The chain carries TRBV18 and TRBJ2-3; possible D gene TRBD1, 6 bases. This CDR3 region has 18 residues. V lost 3 bases and J 1 base, leaving 20 bases between the germline ends. Germline CDR1 is KGHSH and CDR2 is LQKENI. This chain's CDR3 is CASSPTWVGARGTDTQYF. In DNA, the CDR3 is TGTGCCAGCTCACCGACGTGGGTGGGGGCCCGGGGCACAGATACGCAGTATTTT.

The rearrangement uses TRBV7-9 and TRBJ1-6; 7 bases fit TRBD1. The CDR3 contains 16 residues. The V and J ends lost 5 bases and 4 bases, in that order; junction bases with no gene match: 8. The V gene's germline CDR1 is SEHNR and CDR2 FQNEAQ (reference sequence). This CDR3 reads CASSARPGQYNSPLHF. CDR3 in DNA: TGTGCCAGCAGCGCCAGACCGGGACAGTATAATTCACCCCTCCACTTT. The full variable domain, in which reference TRBV7-9 and TRBJ1-6 provide the parts outside the CDR3, is DTGVSQNPRHKITKRGQNVTFRCDPISEHNRLYWYRQTLGQGPEFLTYFQNEAQLEKSRLLSDRFSAERPKGSFSTLEIQRTEQGDSAMYLCASSARPGQYNSPLHFGNGTRLTVT.

The chain uses TRBV7-9 and TRBJ1-2, with TRBD1 identical over 9 bases. In germline, CDR1 is SEHNR, CDR2 FQNEAQ (reference sequence). This CDR3 is built from 14 residues. The V gene end was trimmed by 6 bases and the J gene end by 7 bases; junction bases not matched to a gene: 9. CDR3 nucleotides: TGTGCCAGCAGTCCGACAGGGGGATTCAGTGGCTACACCTTC. It encodes CASSPTGGFSGYTF.

In its sample, this clone was seen a few times. The chain links TRBV7-2 to TRBJ2-5; D is perhaps TRBD1 or TRBD2 (6 bases each). V was pared by 6 bases and J by 5 bases, with 13 bases between. There are 13 residues in the CDR3. Germline-derived CDR1 and CDR2 are SGHTA and FQGNSA. CDR3: CASSSGGRETQYF. The CDR3 DNA reads TGTGCCAGCAGTTCCGGGGGCCGGGAGACCCAGTACTTC. Together with reference TRBV7-2 and TRBJ2-5, the CDR3 gives the full variable domain: GAGVSQSPSNKVTEKGKDVELRCDPISGHTALYWYRQSLGQGLEFLIYFQGNSAPDKSGLPSDRFSAERTGGSVSTLTIQRTQQEDSAVYLCASSSGGRETQYFGPGTRLLVL.

This chain links TRBV14 with TRBJ1-4, with 8 bases aligning to TRBD1. The CDR3 runs 16 residues. Trimming at V came to 1 base and at J to 8 bases, leaving 9 bases not matched to a gene. Germline V CDR1 and CDR2: SGHDN, FVKESK. The CDR3: CASSQVPRGLGEKLFF. In nucleotides, the CDR3 is TGTGCCAGCAGCCAAGTACCCAGGGGGCTAGGGGAAAAACTGTTTTTT.

This chain joins TRBV7-2 and TRBJ2-5; TRBD2 is a possible D gene (7 bases). V gave up 3 bases and J gave up 7 bases, with 18 bases separating them. Germline CDR1 reads SGHTA; CDR2 reads FQGNSA. There are 15 residues in the CDR3. CDR3 residues: CASSLSGGAGVTQYF. DNA for the CDR3: TGTGCCAGCAGCTTGAGTGGGGGGGCCGGGGTGACCCAGTACTTC. Full variable domain (outside the CDR3, taken from reference TRBV7-2 and TRBJ2-5): GAGVSQSPSNKVTEKGKDVELRCDPISGHTALYWYRQSLGQGLEFLIYFQGNSAPDKSGLPSDRFSAERTGGSVSTLTIQRTQQEDSAVYLCASSLSGGAGVTQYFGPGTRLLVL.

The chain is built from TRBV30 and TRBJ2-7, with a tentative D call TRBD1 (5 bases). V lost 1 base, J lost 4 bases, and 5 bases lay in between. CDR1 and CDR2 from the germline V gene are GTSNPN and SVGIG (reference sequence). The length of the CDR3 is 11 residues. CDR3 in amino acids: CAWSGQYEQYF. CDR3 DNA: TGTGCCTGGAGTGGACAGTACGAGCAGTACTTC.

This chain uses TRBV14 with TRBJ2-5, with a tentative D call TRBD1 (5 bases). Trimming removed 1 base at V and 5 bases at J, with 14 bases between. Per the germline V gene, CDR1 is SGHDN and CDR2 is FVKESK. The CDR3 has 15 residues. The CDR3 nucleotides are TGTGCCAGCAGCCAAGGTCTAGGGGCACGGGAGACCCAGTACTTC. Translation gives CASSQGLGARETQYF. Full variable domain (outside the CDR3, taken from reference TRBV14 and TRBJ2-5): EAGVTQFPSHSVIEKGQTVTLRCDPISGHDNLYWYRRVMGKEIKFLLHFVKESKQDESGMPNNRFLAERTGGTYSTLKVQPAELEDSGVYFCASSQGLGARETQYFGPGTRLLVL.

The J gene is TRBJ1-4, the V gene TRBV2, with D unclear. V shed 6 bases and J shed 4 bases, with 6 bases lying between them. The CDR3 runs 12 residues. Germline assignment: CDR1 SNHLY and CDR2 FYNNEI. The CDR3 nucleotides read TGTGCCAGCAGACGGATTAATGAAAAACTGTTTTTT. Translation gives CASRRINEKLFF. Full variable domain (rest looked up from reference TRBV2 and TRBJ1-4): EPEVTQTPSHQVTQMGQEVILRCVPISNHLYFYWYRQILGQKVEFLVSFYNNEISEKSEIFDDQFSVERPDGSNFTLKIRSTKLEDSAMYFCASRRINEKLFFGSGTQLSVL.

V and J are TRBV18 and TRBJ1-2, with TRBD1 as a possible D gene (5 bases). The CDR3 has 13 residues. Germline V gene data show CDR1 as KGHSH and CDR2 as LQKENI. Trimming shortened V by 4 bases and J by 4 bases, and 10 bases separated the two germline ends. CDR3: CASSLQGSYGYTF. For the CDR3, the DNA is TGTGCCAGCTCACTGCAGGGTTCCTATGGCTACACCTTC. Complete variable domain (other parts from reference TRBV18 and TRBJ1-2): NAGVMQNPRHLVRRRGQEARLRCSPMKGHSHVYWYRQLPEEGLKFMVYLQKENIIDESGMPKERFSAEFPKEGPSILRIQQVVRGDSAAYFCASSLQGSYGYTFGSGTRLTVV.

The chain couples TRBV3-1 (or the pseudogene TRBV3-2) to TRBJ1-1; 8 bases match TRBD1. The CDR3 is made up of 15 amino acids. The germline gives CDR1 LGHDT, CDR2 YNNKEL (reference sequence). The V segment lost 5 bases and the J segment 1 base; nucleotides outside the gene matches: 6. Here the CDR3 reads CASSIRTGRNTEAFF. The CDR3 DNA reads as TGTGCCAGCAGCATCCGGACAGGGAGGAACACTGAAGCTTTCTTT.

V is TRBV21-1 and J is TRBJ1-1. TRBV21-1 is shown as a pseudogene. The CDR3 covers 14 residues. The CDR3, as DNA: TGTGCCAGCAGGGAAAAGGGGGGGAACACTGAAGCTTTCTTT. It is translated as CASREKGGNTEAFF.

The chain recombines TRBV7-3 with TRBJ2-2; D is unresolved. The CDR3 consists of 14 residues. CDR1 and CDR2 from the germline V gene are SGHTA and FQGTGA. The V end was cut by 5 bases, the J end by 5 bases, with 12 bases between. The CDR3 region is CASSPTYGTGELFF. The CDR3 DNA is TGTGCCAGCAGCCCCACTTACGGAACCGGGGAGCTGTTTTTT. The full variable domain, its missing parts supplied by reference TRBV7-3 and TRBJ2-2, is GAGVSQTPSNKVTEKGKYVELRCDPISGHTALYWYRQSLGQGPEFLIYFQGTGAADDSGLPNDRFFAVRPEGSVSTLKIQRTERGDSAVYLCASSPTYGTGELFFGEGSRLTVL.

The chain is built from TRBV5-1 and TRBJ2-5, with TRBD2 matching 9 bases. The ends lost 4 bases at V and 5 bases at J; junction bases unmatched: 6. This CDR3 contains 14 residues. Germline CDR1 SGHRS, CDR2 YFSETQ. The CDR3 reads CASSLGGRAETQYF. CDR3 sequence (DNA): TGCGCCAGCAGCCTCGGCGGGAGGGCGGAGACCCAGTACTTC.

CDR3 in DNA: TGTGCCAGTAGTAGGGTGGGTCTCGCCACTGAAGCTTTCTTT. Translation: CASSRVGLATEAFF. The chain combines TRBV19 with TRBJ1-1; D is uncertain. CDR1 LNHDA and CDR2 SQIVND come from the germline V gene (reference sequence). V shed 4 bases and J shed 4 bases, with 13 bases lying between them. This CDR3 has 14 residues.

The genes are TRBV19 and TRBJ1-2; 10 bases line up with TRBD1. Germline V gene lookup returns CDR1 LNHDA and CDR2 SQIVND (reference sequence). The CDR3 is 15 residues long. The V and J ends lost 7 bases and 5 bases, in that order; junction bases with no gene match: 10. The CDR3 loop is CASTQIGGQGYGYTF. The CDR3 region has the DNA TGTGCCAGTACTCAAATCGGGGGACAGGGGTATGGCTACACCTTC.